Only one count was recorded for the clone carrying this TCR beta chain. All of the donors resided in Nashville, Tennessee, and each was a Caucasian adult. CDR3 length: 13 residues. Between the trimmed V and J ends, which lost 1 base and 0 bases, there was a span of 2 bases. From germline, CDR1 is SGHKS and CDR2 YYEKEE (reference sequence). This record belongs to a study of shared clonotypes between healthy human individuals. Assay: immunoSEQ multiplex PCR; the TCRdb copy retains only in-frame clones and omits some. The data hold millions of clones, with around 90% observed a single time. Material: naive CD4+ T cells sorted from blood. Sample subset: CD45RA+ positively selected. This clonotype was obtained from a man younger than 30 in good health. V usage is TRBV5-5 and J usage is TRBJ2-1, with unresolved D. The chain's CDR3 is CASSLSSYNEQFF. The CDR3 coding sequence is TGTGCCAGCAGCTTGAGCTCCTACAATGAGCAGTTCTTC.